A single T cell receptor beta chain is shown here with its context. Original analysis: Amplification of reference gene primers was used by the study to estimate nucleated cell counts. The data were produced by immunoSEQ multiplex PCR, yet TCRdb's version contains in-frame clones alone and is incomplete. That table gives V, J and clone size, and the DNA gave D and trimming. Of tens of thousands of clones in the sample, approximately 90% were seen once. This record comes from a study of blood T cell repertoires in COVID-19. Study-wide background: Samples of COVID-19 (acute and convalescent) were obtained from the United States, Italy and Spain. T cells, B-cell-depleted T cells, or PBMCs supplied cDNA or gDNA.

V was pared by 1 base and J by 10 bases, with 17 bases between. The V gene's germline CDR1 is SGHAT and CDR2 FQNNGV. CDR3 length: 16 residues. The sequencing input was peripheral blood. This clonotype was sampled from a human donor in a cohort sampled during active COVID-19. The chain joins TRBV11-2 to TRBJ1-6; maybe TRBD1 (5 bases). The CDR3, as DNA: TGTGCCAGCAGCTTAGCCCTCCTACACGGGGGGTCACCCCTCCACTTT. Amino acid sequence: CASSLALLHGGSPLHF.